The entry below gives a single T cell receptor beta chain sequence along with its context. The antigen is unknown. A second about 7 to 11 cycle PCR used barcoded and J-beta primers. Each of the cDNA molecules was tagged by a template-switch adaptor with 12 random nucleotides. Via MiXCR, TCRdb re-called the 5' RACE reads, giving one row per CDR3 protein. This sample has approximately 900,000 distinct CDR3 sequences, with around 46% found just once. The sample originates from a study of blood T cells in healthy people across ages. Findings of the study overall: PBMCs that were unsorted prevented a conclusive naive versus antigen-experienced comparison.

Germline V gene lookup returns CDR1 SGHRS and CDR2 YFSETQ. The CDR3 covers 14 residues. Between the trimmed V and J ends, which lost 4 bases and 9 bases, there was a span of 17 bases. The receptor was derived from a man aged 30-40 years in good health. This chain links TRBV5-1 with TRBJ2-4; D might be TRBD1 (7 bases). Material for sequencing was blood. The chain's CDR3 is CASSGGTVGSIQYF. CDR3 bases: TGCGCCAGCAGCGGCGGGACAGTGGGAAGCATTCAGTACTTC.